This T cell receptor (beta chain) was captured by sequencing in a study of regulatory T cells in long-lasting Graves disease. Specified time point: newly diagnosed GD, antithyroid drugs for less than 3 months. Preparation of the TCR library used RNA extracted from PBMCs. About 9.2 milliliters of peripheral blood were taken and placed in EDTA tubes. Library construction for TCR beta used iRepertoire HTBI primers and Arm-PCR of CDR3 regions. TCRdb re-called the multiplex PCR reads through MiXCR, storing one row per CDR3 protein. The profile shows fewer than 650,000 distinct CDR3 sequences, around 15% of them singletons. The germline CDR1 and CDR2 sequences are MNHNS and SASEGT. Trimming stripped 6 bases from V and 4 bases from J, with 8 bases between. CDR3 size: 12 residues. A further study also used this sample, focusing on T cells in Graves' hyperthyroidism and ophthalmopathy. From that second work: Ophthalmopathy was predicted by the model a median of about 6.5 months ahead of onset.

The chain couples TRBV6-1 to TRBJ2-3; D ambiguous. This receptor was obtained from a woman aged 25 to 39 with Graves disease. This specimen consisted of peripheral blood mononuclear cells (PBMCs), obtained at new diagnosis, from a patient treated with antithyroid drugs. The CDR3 DNA is TGTGCCAGCAGACAAAGGGCAGATACGCAGTATTTT. Amino acid sequence: CASRQRADTQYF.